These 24 T cell receptor beta chains were all obtained from the same sample, sequenced in a study of blood T cell repertoires in COVID-19. Libraries were prepared by immunoSEQ multiplex PCR; TCRdb keeps only in-frame clonotypes and omits some of them. In the table there are over 90,000 clones, 89% of which are singletons. The sequenced material came from peripheral blood. These receptors were collected from a woman in her 70s with acute or convalescent COVID-19.

The chain employs TRBV28 and TRBJ2-7, with D possibly TRBD2 on 6 matching bases. The V end lost 9 bases, the J end lost 2 bases, and 14 bases lay between the germline ends. The germline CDR1 and CDR2 sequences are MDHEN and SYDVKM. This CDR3 is built from 13 residues. The CDR3: CASGRLGPYEQYF. Written as DNA, the CDR3 is TGTGCCAGTGGTCGACTAGGACCCTACGAGCAGTACTTC. Together with reference TRBV28 and TRBJ2-7, the CDR3 gives the full variable domain: DVKVTQSSRYLVKRTGEKVFLECVQDMDHENMFWYRQDPGLGLRLIYFSYDVKMKEKGDIPEGYSVSREKKERFSLILESASTNQTSMYLCASGRLGPYEQYFGPGTRLTVT.

This clone was counted between two and nine times. V is TRBV7-2 and J is TRBJ2-2; 8 nucleotides line up with TRBD2. The CDR3 is 15 amino acids. The V segment lost 1 base and the J segment 4 bases; nucleotides outside the gene matches: 2. Germline lookup yields CDR1 SGHTA and CDR2 FQGNSA. The CDR3 bases are TGTGCCAGCAGCTTAGGCGGGAGGTTCACCGGGGAGCTGTTTTTT. Translated, it gives CASSLGGRFTGELFF.

This chain links TRBV19 with TRBJ2-7, with 9 bases lining up with TRBD1. Trimming at V came to 5 bases and at J to 2 bases, leaving 4 bases not matched to a gene. CDR3 length equals 14 residues. Germline CDR1 and CDR2: LNHDA and SQIVND (reference sequence). The chain's CDR3 is CASSADRGAYEQYF. In nucleotides, the CDR3 is TGTGCCAGTAGTGCGGACAGGGGAGCCTACGAGCAGTACTTC.

The J gene is TRBJ1-2, the V gene TRBV11-2, with 9 bases matching TRBD1. Germline lookup yields CDR1 SGHAT and CDR2 FQNNGV. V dropped 0 bases and J dropped 8; count of bases not matched to a gene: 4. The CDR3 runs 14 residues. The CDR3 region is CASSLDWDRDGYTF. CDR3 sequence (DNA): TGTGCCAGCAGCTTAGATTGGGACAGGGACGGCTACACCTTC.

The chain employs TRBV19 and TRBJ1-5; tentative D call: TRBD1 (6 bases). The CDR3 is made up of 14 amino acids. The V gene's germline CDR1 is LNHDA and CDR2 SQIVND (reference sequence). V lost 10 bases, J lost 2 bases, and 15 bases lay in between. CDR3 amino acids: CAIARDTRNQPQHF. The DNA of the CDR3 is TGTGCCATTGCCCGGGACACTCGCAATCAGCCCCAGCATTTT.

This clone was recorded once. V usage is TRBV6-5 and J usage is TRBJ2-1, with 11 bases that match TRBD2. Looked up from germline, CDR1 is MNHEY and CDR2 is SVGAGI. The junction had 4 bases not matched to a gene; V was cut back by 6 bases and J by 3 bases. The CDR3 spans 15 residues. The CDR3 spells CASRSTSGSYNEQFF. DNA for the CDR3: TGTGCCAGCAGATCCACTAGCGGGAGCTACAATGAGCAGTTCTTC.

This clone has a single count. The CDR3 DNA follows: TGTGCCATCAGTAACGTAGATGAGCAGTTCTTC. Translation gives CAISNVDEQFF. This chain connects TRBV10-3 to TRBJ2-1; D not resolved. Germline V CDR1 and CDR2: ENHRY, SYGVKD. The CDR3 length is 11 residues. The V gene lost 5 bases and the J gene lost 8 bases, with 7 bases spanning the gap.

The chain combines TRBV6-1 with TRBJ1-2; the match to TRBD1 covers 12 bases. The CDR3 contains 14 residues. Losses at the gene ends were 3 bases for V and 8 bases for J; bases not matched to a gene: 4. CDR1 is MNHNS, CDR2 SASEGT, per germline. The CDR3 region has the DNA TGTGCCAGCAGTGAGGGACAGGGGGCGGCGGGCTACACCTTC. Its protein product is CASSEGQGAAGYTF.

This chain links TRBV2 with TRBJ2-1; 8 bases agree with TRBD2. V was pared by 8 bases and J by 7 bases, with 10 bases of the junction left unmatched. The length of the CDR3 is 14 residues. Germline values: CDR1 SNHLY, CDR2 FYNNEI. CDR3: CASLELAGRNEQFF. DNA of the CDR3: TGTGCCAGCCTGGAATTAGCGGGAAGAAATGAGCAGTTCTTC.

The gene calls are TRBV4-1 and TRBJ1-6; D perhaps matches TRBD1 (5 bases). This CDR3 comprises 17 residues. Trimming took 0 bases from V and 7 from J, leaving 16 bases between them. Germline V lookup: CDR1 MGHRA, CDR2 YSYEKL. The chain's CDR3 is CASSQEEMSQGNSPLHF. In DNA form, the CDR3 reads TGCGCCAGCAGCCAAGAAGAGATGTCGCAGGGAAATTCACCCCTCCACTTT.

The genes are TRBV5-1 and TRBJ2-6, with a weak D call TRBD2 (5 bases). Trimming stripped 1 base from V and 0 bases from J, with 20 bases between. This CDR3 region has 20 residues. Germline CDR1 SGHRS, CDR2 YFSETQ. CDR3 DNA: TGCGCCAGCAGCTTGTTTAGCGTACCGAAGACCCCCTCTGGGGCCAACGTCCTGACTTTC. This encodes CASSLFSVPKTPSGANVLTF.

The chain carries TRBV5-6 and TRBJ2-4; 7 nucleotides match TRBD2. The V and J ends lost 2 bases and 2 bases, in that order; junction bases with no gene match: 13. The germline V gene has CDR1 SGHDT and CDR2 YYEEEE. There are 18 residues in the CDR3. CDR3 sequence: CASSFRGDGSGTKNIQYF. The CDR3 bases are TGTGCCAGCAGCTTTCGGGGGGACGGGTCTGGGACCAAAAACATTCAGTACTTC.

Only one count was recorded for this clone. V is TRBV7-2 and J is TRBJ2-3; weak D call: TRBD2 (6 bases). Germline assignment: CDR1 SGHTA and CDR2 FQGNSA. The CDR3 loop spans 16 amino acids. Trimming left V 5 bases short and J 3 bases short, with 18 bases between. As DNA, the CDR3 is TGTGCCAGCAGCGCCCAGGTCGCTAGCGCTACAGATACGCAGTATTTT. Translated: CASSAQVASATDTQYF.

This chain links TRBV7-9 with TRBJ1-2; D remains unclear. The CDR3 spans 17 residues. Trimming took off 5 bases at V and 5 bases at J, with 24 bases between the two ends. The V gene's germline CDR1 is SEHNR and CDR2 FQNEAQ (reference sequence). The CDR3 DNA follows: TGTGCCAGCAGCCCCCACCTACTGGGAGGCGGCTTATATGGCTACACCTTC. Its translation is CASSPHLLGGGLYGYTF.

This clone was observed a single time. The V gene is TRBV2, the J gene TRBJ1-1; D not certain. The CDR3 sequence is 13 residues long. The V end was cut by 7 bases, the J end by 2 bases, with 11 bases between. Germline V gives CDR1 SNHLY, CDR2 FYNNEI. The CDR3 loop reads CASMPRENTEAFF. The CDR3 nucleotides are TGTGCCAGCATGCCCCGGGAAAACACTGAAGCTTTCTTT.

J is TRBJ2-7 and V is TRBV11-2; 8 bases agree with TRBD2. This CDR3 contains 15 residues. V lost 3 bases to trimming and J lost 5 bases; unmatched junction nucleotides: 9. The V gene's germline CDR1 is SGHAT and CDR2 FQNNGV. CDR3 nucleotide sequence: TGTGCCAGCAGCTTTGGGAATAGCGGGAAGGACGAGCAGTACTTC. Protein: CASSFGNSGKDEQYF.

V is TRBV5-1 and J is TRBJ2-3; 11 nucleotides line up with TRBD2. V trimming: 0 bases; J trimming: 6 bases; junction bases outside the gene matches: 9. The CDR3 length is 17 residues. In germline, CDR1 is SGHRS, CDR2 YFSETQ. The CDR3 DNA reads as TGCGCCAGCAGCTTGGCCCTGACTAGCGGGAAATTTGATACGCAGTATTTT. This translates into CASSLALTSGKFDTQYF.

This clone has only one observation. One end of the junction is discordant with germline, which a read error may explain. The chain combines TRBV2 with TRBJ1-2; D perhaps matches TRBD1 (6 bases). CDR3 size: 15 residues. Germline assignment: CDR1 SNHLY and CDR2 FYNNEI. The CDR3 region is CASREEGHPTYGYTF. In nucleotides, the CDR3 is TGTGCCAGCAGGGAAGAGGGACACCCCACCTATGGCTACACCTTC.

The J gene is TRBJ1-5, the V gene TRBV19; 10 positions agree with TRBD1. The CDR3 is 19 amino acids. The V segment lost 5 bases and the J segment 0 bases; nucleotides outside the gene matches: 13. Germline loops: CDR1 LNHDA, CDR2 SQIVND (reference sequence). The CDR3 is CASSAAGTGVYYSNQPQHF. In nucleotides, the CDR3 is TGTGCCAGTAGTGCGGCCGGGACAGGGGTCTACTATAGCAATCAGCCCCAGCATTTT.

This clone was counted a single time. The chain couples TRBV11-2 to TRBJ2-7; D unclear. This CDR3 is built from 13 residues. The V and J ends lost 4 bases and 2 bases respectively, with 9 bases between them. Germline loops: CDR1 SGHAT, CDR2 FQNNGV. CDR3 sequence reads: CASSSTATYEQYV. The CDR3 bases are TGTGCCAGCAGCTCCACAGCAACCTACGAGCAGTACGTC.

The chain combines TRBV3-1 (or the pseudogene TRBV3-2) with TRBJ2-2, with D possibly TRBD2 on 5 matching bases. Trimming shortened V by 4 bases and J by 4 bases, and 13 bases separated the two germline ends. The germline CDR1 and CDR2 sequences are LGHDT and YNNKEL (reference sequence). The CDR3 has 15 amino acids. This chain's CDR3 is CASSPPGFTTGELFF. The CDR3 DNA is TGTGCCAGCAGCCCCCCGGGATTTACCACCGGGGAGCTGTTTTTT.

CDR3 amino acids: CASSELGGRGVGGGTQYF. The CDR3 coding sequence is TGTGCCAGCAGTGAACTGGGGGGCCGGGGGGTTGGTGGTGGGACCCAGTACTTC. The chain recombines TRBV6-1 with TRBJ2-5; the D gene is possibly TRBD2 (7 bases). This CDR3 has 18 amino acids. Germline V gene sequence: CDR1 MNHNS, CDR2 SASEGT. The germline V and J ends were trimmed by 2 bases and 7 bases, with 26 bases remaining between them.

The chain joins TRBV19 to TRBJ1-2; the match to TRBD1 covers 9 bases. The CDR3 is made up of 13 amino acids. After removal of 7 bases from V and 3 bases from J, the junction contained 3 bases not matched to a gene. Germline loops: CDR1 LNHDA, CDR2 SQIVND (reference sequence). CDR3 loop: CASNTGGYYGYTF. The CDR3 region has the DNA TGTGCCAGTAACACAGGGGGCTACTATGGCTACACCTTC.

CDR3 nucleotides: TGTGCCAGCAGCCTACAGGCAGGGGGCGTCGGCTACACCTTC. This codes for CASSLQAGGVGYTF. The chain carries TRBV7-9 and TRBJ1-2, with 8 positions matching TRBD1. V was pared by 5 bases and J by 8 bases, with 10 bases of the junction left unmatched. The CDR3 has 14 residues. Germline-derived CDR1 and CDR2 are SEHNR and FQNEAQ (reference sequence).